A single sample gave rise to the 23 T cell receptor beta chains below, sequenced in a study of CD8 T cells in Susac syndrome. Random hexamers were used to reverse transcribe about 0.45 to 1 ug of RNA. TCRdb redid the calling of the immunoSEQ multiplex PCR reads with MiXCR, one entry per CDR3 protein. The data hold about 190,000 distinct CDR3 sequences, with about 95% observed a single time. Sequenced input: CD8+ T cells from PBMCs. These receptors all come from a human donor with Susac syndrome.

The V gene is TRBV4-1, the J gene TRBJ2-7; 8 positions match TRBD2. The CDR3 is made up of 13 amino acids. The J segment lost 6 bases and the V segment lost 1 base, leaving 2 bases of the junction unmatched. In germline, CDR1 is MGHRA, CDR2 YSYEKL. The CDR3 spells CASSQGAGGEQYF. The CDR3 nucleotides are TGCGCCAGCAGCCAAGGGGCGGGAGGCGAGCAGTACTTC.

The CDR3 region is CASSHGGAGTEAFF. The DNA for the CDR3 is TGCGCCAGCAGCCACGGAGGGGCAGGCACTGAAGCTTTCTTT. V is TRBV4-1 and J is TRBJ1-1, with D maybe TRBD1 (5 bases). The CDR3 runs 14 residues. With 3 bases removed from V and 4 bases from J, the gap between germline ends came to 12 bases. Per germline, CDR1 MGHRA and CDR2 YSYEKL.

This chain links TRBV6-5 with TRBJ2-1; D remains ambiguous. Trimming took off 0 bases at V and 7 bases at J, with 7 bases between the two ends. This CDR3 region has 13 residues. Germline lookup yields CDR1 MNHEY and CDR2 SVGAGI. This CDR3 is CASSYSKENEQFF. Written as DNA, the CDR3 is TGTGCCAGCAGTTACTCGAAGGAAAATGAGCAGTTCTTC.

The CDR3 coding sequence is TGTGCTAGTGGTTTGGTAATCTTGGACAGGGATCCCAACGTCCTGACTTTC. This sequence encodes CASGLVILDRDPNVLTF. The rearrangement uses TRBV12-5 and TRBJ2-6, with 8 nucleotides matching TRBD1. J lost 8 bases, V lost 0 bases, and 9 bases had no gene match. CDR1 is LGHNT, CDR2 FRNRAP, per germline. The CDR3 totals 17 residues. The complete variable domain, with remaining parts taken from reference TRBV12-5 and TRBJ2-6, reads DARVTQTPRHKVTEMGQEVTMRCQPILGHNTVFWYRQTMMQGLELLAYFRNRAPLDDSGMPKDRFSAEMPDATLATLKIQPSEPRDSAVYFCASGLVILDRDPNVLTFGAGSRLTVL.

The chain is built from TRBV5-6 and TRBJ2-3, with 8 bases fitting TRBD2. V trimming: 5 bases; J trimming: 1 base; junction bases outside the gene matches: 6. CDR3 length: 15 amino acids. Germline lookup yields CDR1 SGHDT and CDR2 YYEEEE. CDR3 bases: TGTGCCAGCAGACCGGGGGGGCCTGGCACAGATACGCAGTATTTT. Its protein product is CASRPGGPGTDTQYF.

This chain connects TRBV28 to TRBJ1-4, with 9 bases matching TRBD1. Germline loops: CDR1 MDHEN, CDR2 SYDVKM. The V segment lost 7 bases and the J segment 8 bases; nucleotides outside the gene matches: 8. The CDR3 spans 14 residues. The CDR3 protein is CASIQQGAGEKLFF. In DNA form, the CDR3 reads TGTGCCAGCATACAACAGGGGGCAGGGGAAAAACTGTTTTTT.

This rearrangement joins TRBV7-9 to TRBJ1-2; a weak D match, TRBD1 (6 bases). V lost 6 bases and J 3 bases, leaving 8 bases between the germline ends. The CDR3 is 12 residues long. The germline V gene has CDR1 SEHNR and CDR2 FQNEAQ (reference sequence). CDR3 sequence (DNA): TGTGCCAGCAGTCAGGGGTACTATGGCTACACCTTC. The encoded protein is CASSQGYYGYTF.

The V and J genes are TRBV7-8 and TRBJ1-2; possible D gene TRBD1, 5 bases. Trimming stripped 5 bases from V and 5 bases from J, with 21 bases between. The CDR3 is 16 amino acids. Germline CDR1 and CDR2: SGHVS and FQNEAQ. For the CDR3, the DNA is TGTGCCAGCAGCATACGACAGTCAGGAATAAGTTATGGCTACACCTTC. Translated: CASSIRQSGISYGYTF.

The chain has TRBV25-1 and TRBJ2-3; D ambiguous. The V gene lost 1 base and the J gene lost 0 bases, with 8 bases spanning the gap. The CDR3 contains 15 residues. The germline gives CDR1 MGHDK, CDR2 SYGVNS. The CDR3, as DNA: TGTGCCAGCAGTGAATTTAGTCCTAGCACAGATACGCAGTATTTT. Encoded protein: CASSEFSPSTDTQYF.

This sequence joins TRBV30 and TRBJ2-3, with D possibly matching TRBD1 (5 bases). The CDR3 extends over 14 amino acids. Germline CDR1 and CDR2: GTSNPN and SVGIG (reference sequence). With 7 bases removed from V and 2 bases from J, the gap between germline ends came to 16 bases. The CDR3 reads CAYAQASVTDTQYF. The DNA for the CDR3 is TGTGCCTATGCACAGGCATCGGTCACAGATACGCAGTATTTT.

The rearrangement links TRBV7-8 to TRBJ2-1, with TRBD2 matching over 9 bases. Germline V gene lookup returns CDR1 SGHVS and CDR2 FQNEAQ. V lost 6 bases to trimming and J lost 5 bases; unmatched junction nucleotides: 11. The CDR3 spans 16 residues. CDR3 residues: CASSLLGTSRNNEQFF. The CDR3 DNA follows: TGTGCCAGCAGTCTATTGGGGACTAGCCGCAACAATGAGCAGTTCTTC.

V gene TRBV11-2 combines with J gene TRBJ2-7; D may be TRBD1 (5 bases). Between the trimmed V and J ends, which lost 5 bases and 0 bases, there was a span of 17 bases. From germline, CDR1 is SGHAT and CDR2 FQNNGV. The CDR3 is made up of 16 amino acids. This CDR3 is CASSKMSQGYSYEQYF. The CDR3 DNA reads TGTGCCAGCAGCAAGATGTCCCAGGGTTACTCCTACGAGCAGTACTTC.

This clonotype was detected once. This chain uses TRBV5-1 with TRBJ2-1, with D maybe TRBD2 (7 bases). The germline V and J ends were trimmed by 6 bases and 7 bases, with 20 bases remaining between them. There are 15 residues in the CDR3. The germline CDR1 and CDR2 sequences are SGHRS and YFSETQ. The CDR3 sequence: CASTSGGGGLNEQFF. CDR3 in DNA: TGCGCCAGCACCTCTGGAGGCGGGGGCCTAAATGAGCAGTTCTTC.

The rearrangement uses TRBV9 and TRBJ2-2, with D perhaps TRBD2 (5 bases). The V gene lost 4 bases and the J gene lost 6 bases, with 10 bases spanning the gap. Germline V gene data show CDR1 as SGDLS and CDR2 as YYNGEE. The length of the CDR3 is 13 residues. CDR3: CASSHPGAGELFF. In DNA form, the CDR3 reads TGTGCCAGCAGCCATCCCGGGGCCGGGGAGCTGTTTTTT.

V gene TRBV19 combines with J gene TRBJ2-1; maybe TRBD2 (6 bases). Trimming left V 9 bases short and J 0 bases short, with 24 bases between. The CDR3 has 18 amino acids. Germline V lookup: CDR1 LNHDA, CDR2 SQIVND (reference sequence). The CDR3 DNA sequence: TGTGCCAGGATGAACCGGGCGGCGGGAATCGGCTCCTACAATGAGCAGTTCTTC. Translated: CARMNRAAGIGSYNEQFF.

V and J are TRBV20-1 and TRBJ2-3; D is undetermined. CDR3 length: 12 amino acids. V shed 3 bases and J shed 4 bases, with 8 bases lying between them. Per the germline V gene, CDR1 is DFQATT and CDR2 is SNEGSKA (reference sequence). The CDR3 DNA sequence: TGCAGTGCTAGCCCCACACCAGATACGCAGTATTTT. Translation: CSASPTPDTQYF.

The V call is TRBV21-1, the J call TRBJ1-1. TRBV21-1 is listed as a pseudogene. The CDR3 consists of 13 residues. CDR3 sequence: CASSKVGQNEAFF. As DNA, the CDR3 is TGTGCCAGCAGCAAAGTTGGGCAGAATGAAGCTTTCTTT.

The chain couples TRBV27 to TRBJ2-7; 10 bases fit TRBD2. Germline CDR1 is MNHEY and CDR2 is SMNVEV (reference sequence). With V trimmed by 0 bases and J by 7 bases, 6 bases remained unmatched. CDR3 size: 15 residues. CDR3 region: CASSLSAGGPLEQYF. In DNA form, the CDR3 reads TGTGCCAGCAGTTTATCAGCGGGAGGGCCGTTGGAGCAGTACTTC.

The rearrangement links TRBV5-8 to TRBJ1-2, with TRBD1 identical over 7 bases. Trimming cost V 0 bases and J 2 bases; bases outside gene matches: 4. The CDR3 totals 15 residues. Germline values: CDR1 SGHTS, CDR2 YDEGEE. CDR3 amino acids: CASSLGGQFNYGYTF. CDR3 DNA: TGTGCCAGCAGCTTGGGGGGACAGTTCAACTATGGCTACACCTTC.

The rearrangement joins TRBV10-2 to TRBJ2-7; the match to TRBD1 covers 8 bases. Unmatched junction bases numbered 7, after V lost 6 bases and J lost 6 bases. This CDR3 region has 13 residues. CDR1 is WSHSY and CDR2 is SAAADI in the germline V gene. The CDR3 spells CASRRSDRAEQYF. In nucleotides, the CDR3 is TGCGCCAGCAGACGATCGGACAGGGCCGAGCAGTACTTC.

The chain joins TRBV18 to TRBJ2-3; the match to TRBD2 covers 12 bases. Unmatched junction bases numbered 3, after V lost 2 bases and J lost 3 bases. CDR1 is KGHSH and CDR2 is LQKENI in the germline V gene. This CDR3 contains 16 residues. Written as DNA, the CDR3 is TGTGCCAGCTCACCATTCGGACTAGCGGGGACAGATACGCAGTATTTT. It encodes CASSPFGLAGTDTQYF.

The CDR3 bases are TGTGCCAGCAACTCGAGACAGGGTGAGAGTGAGCAGTTCTTC. This encodes CASNSRQGESEQFF. The gene calls are TRBV12-3 or TRBV12-4 and TRBJ2-1, with TRBD1 matching 7 bases. The V and J ends lost 7 bases and 9 bases, in that order; junction bases with no gene match: 12. The CDR3 has 14 amino acids.

V is TRBV14 and J is TRBJ1-1; no firm D call. CDR3 length equals 14 residues. CDR1 and CDR2 from the germline V gene are SGHDN and FVKESK. V was cut by 1 base and J by 4 bases, with 10 bases left in between. CDR3 in amino acids: CASSQVKGITEAFF. The DNA of the CDR3 is TGTGCCAGCAGCCAAGTGAAGGGAATCACTGAAGCTTTCTTT. Supplemented by reference TRBV14 and TRBJ1-1, the full variable domain reads EAGVTQFPSHSVIEKGQTVTLRCDPISGHDNLYWYRRVMGKEIKFLLHFVKESKQDESGMPNNRFLAERTGGTYSTLKVQPAELEDSGVYFCASSQVKGITEAFFGQGTRLTVV.